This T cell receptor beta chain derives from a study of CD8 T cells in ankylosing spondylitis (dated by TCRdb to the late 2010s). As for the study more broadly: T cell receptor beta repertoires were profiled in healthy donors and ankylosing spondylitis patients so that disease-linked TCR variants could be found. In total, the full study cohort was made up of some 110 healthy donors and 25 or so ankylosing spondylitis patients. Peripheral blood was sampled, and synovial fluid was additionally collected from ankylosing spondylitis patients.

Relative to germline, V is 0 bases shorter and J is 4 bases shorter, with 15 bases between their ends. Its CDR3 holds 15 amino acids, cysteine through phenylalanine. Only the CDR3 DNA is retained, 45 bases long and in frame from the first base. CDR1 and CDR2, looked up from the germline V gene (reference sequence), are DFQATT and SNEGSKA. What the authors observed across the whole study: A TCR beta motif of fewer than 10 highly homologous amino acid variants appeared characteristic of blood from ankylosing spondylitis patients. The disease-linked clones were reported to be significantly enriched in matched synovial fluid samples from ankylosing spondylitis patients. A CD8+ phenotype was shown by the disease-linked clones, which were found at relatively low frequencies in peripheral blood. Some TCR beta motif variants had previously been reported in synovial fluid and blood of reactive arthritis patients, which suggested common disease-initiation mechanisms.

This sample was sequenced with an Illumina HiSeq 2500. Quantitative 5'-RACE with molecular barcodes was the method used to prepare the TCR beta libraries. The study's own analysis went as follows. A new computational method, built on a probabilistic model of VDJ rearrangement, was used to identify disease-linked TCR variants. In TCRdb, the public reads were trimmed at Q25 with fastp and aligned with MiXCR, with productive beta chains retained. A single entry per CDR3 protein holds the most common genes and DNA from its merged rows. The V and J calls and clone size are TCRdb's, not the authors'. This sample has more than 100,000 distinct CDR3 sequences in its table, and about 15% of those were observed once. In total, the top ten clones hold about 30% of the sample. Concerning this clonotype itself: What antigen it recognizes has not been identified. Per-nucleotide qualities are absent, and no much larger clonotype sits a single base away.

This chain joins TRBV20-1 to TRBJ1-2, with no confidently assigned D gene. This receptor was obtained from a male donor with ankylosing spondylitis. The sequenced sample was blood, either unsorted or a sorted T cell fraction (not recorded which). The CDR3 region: CSARDSIYPPYGYTF. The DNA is TGCAGTGCTAGAGATTCAATCTATCCTCCCTATGGCTACACCTTC.